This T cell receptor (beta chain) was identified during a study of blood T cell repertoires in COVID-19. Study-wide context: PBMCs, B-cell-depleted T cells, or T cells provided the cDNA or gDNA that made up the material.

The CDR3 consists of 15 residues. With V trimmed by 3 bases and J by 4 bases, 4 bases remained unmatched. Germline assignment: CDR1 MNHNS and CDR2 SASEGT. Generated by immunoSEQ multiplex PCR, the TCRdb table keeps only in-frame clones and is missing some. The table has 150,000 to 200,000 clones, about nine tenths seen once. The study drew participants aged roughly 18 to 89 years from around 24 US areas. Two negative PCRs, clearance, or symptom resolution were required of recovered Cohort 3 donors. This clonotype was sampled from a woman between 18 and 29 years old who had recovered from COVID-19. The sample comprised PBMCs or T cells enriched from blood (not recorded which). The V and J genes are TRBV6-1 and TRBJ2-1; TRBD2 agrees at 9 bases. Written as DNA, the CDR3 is TGTGCCAGCAGTGAGGAGACTAGCGGTTACAATGAGCAGTTCTTC. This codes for CASSEETSGYNEQFF.